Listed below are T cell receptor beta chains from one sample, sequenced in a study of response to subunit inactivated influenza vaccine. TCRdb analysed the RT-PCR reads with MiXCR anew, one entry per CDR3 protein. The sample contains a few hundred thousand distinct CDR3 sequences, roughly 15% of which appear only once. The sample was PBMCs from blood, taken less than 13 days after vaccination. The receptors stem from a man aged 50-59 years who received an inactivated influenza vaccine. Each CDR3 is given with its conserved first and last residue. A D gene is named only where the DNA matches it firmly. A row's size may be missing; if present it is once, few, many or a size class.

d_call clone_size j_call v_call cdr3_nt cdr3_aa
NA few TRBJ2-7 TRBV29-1 TGCAGCGTTGAAGATAGGGCTACGGGTAACTCCTACGAGCAGTACTTC CSVEDRATGNSYEQYF
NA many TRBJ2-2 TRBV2 TGTGCCAGCATTGGGCGGAACACCGGGGAGCTGTTTTTT CASIGRNTGELFF
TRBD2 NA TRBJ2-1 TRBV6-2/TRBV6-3 TGTGCCAGCAGTAGACCGGGACTAGCGGGGTACAATGAGCAGTTCTTC CASSRPGLAGYNEQFF
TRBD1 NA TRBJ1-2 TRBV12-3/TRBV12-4 TGTGCCAGCAGCCGGGACAGGAGCTATGGCTACACCTTC CASSRDRSYGYTF
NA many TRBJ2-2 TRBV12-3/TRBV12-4 TGTGCCAGCACCAACATTGTCGGTACCGGGGAGCTGTTTTTT CASTNIVGTGELFF
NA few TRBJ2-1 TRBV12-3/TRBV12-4 TGTGCCAGCAGTCCCCGAGCGGGCCCCTACAATGAGCAGTTCTTC CASSPRAGPYNEQFF
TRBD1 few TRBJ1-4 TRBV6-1 TGTGCCAGCAGCCGACGGTCAGGGGGTAATGAAAAACTGTTTTTT CASSRRSGGNEKLFF
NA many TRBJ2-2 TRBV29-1 TGCAGCGTAGGGACTTACTCGAACACCGGGGAGCTGTTTTTT CSVGTYSNTGELFF
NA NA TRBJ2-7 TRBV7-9 TGTGCCAGCAACTCGGCGGAGCGGCCCACCTCTAACGAGCAGTACTTC CASNSAERPTSNEQYF
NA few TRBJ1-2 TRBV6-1 TGTGCCAGCAGCCATGGCCCTCCCTATTATGGCTACACCTTC CASSHGPPYYGYTF
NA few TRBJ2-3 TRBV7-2 TGTGCCAGCAGCTTGGGGACGTCCGGGGGAGGTGATACGCAGTATTTT CASSLGTSGGGDTQYF
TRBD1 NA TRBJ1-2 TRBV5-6 TGTGCCAGCAGCGGAGGACCGGGACAGGGGTTCGGGGGCTACACCTTC CASSGGPGQGFGGYTF
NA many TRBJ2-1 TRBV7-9 TGTGCCAGCAAACTGGGGTCCTACAATGAGCAGTTCTTC CASKLGSYNEQFF
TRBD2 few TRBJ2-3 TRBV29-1 TGCAGCGTTGAAGATAAGTCGGAGGGTAGCGGGGTCGGCACAGATACGCAGTATTTT CSVEDKSEGSGVGTDTQYF
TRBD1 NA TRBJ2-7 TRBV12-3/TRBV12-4 TGTGCCAGCAGGCTACGACAGGGGCCCTACGAGCAGTACTTC CASRLRQGPYEQYF
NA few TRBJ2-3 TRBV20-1 TGCAGTGCTAGAGATACGGGCACAGATACGCAGTATTTT CSARDTGTDTQYF
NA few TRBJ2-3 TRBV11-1 TGTGCCAGCAGCCCTGACTACTCCACAGATACGCAGTATTTT CASSPDYSTDTQYF
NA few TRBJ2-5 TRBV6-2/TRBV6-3 TGTGCCAGCAGTTATGCCGGGTATCAAGAGACCCAGTACTTC CASSYAGYQETQYF
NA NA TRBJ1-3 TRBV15 TGTGCCGCCAGCCCCACGGGGCCGGGTGGAAACACCATATATTTT CAASPTGPGGNTIYF
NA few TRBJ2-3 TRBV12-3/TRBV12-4 TGTGCCAGCAGTTACCAGCGACCTAGCACAGATACGCAGTATTTT CASSYQRPSTDTQYF
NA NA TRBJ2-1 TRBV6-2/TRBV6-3 TGTGCCAGCAGTTATGGCGGATCTACAAAGCGGCAGTTCTTC CASSYGGSTKRQFF
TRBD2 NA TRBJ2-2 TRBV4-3 TGCGCCAGCAGCCAAGCGACTAGCGGGAGGGCAATCGGGGAGCTGGTTTTT CASSQATSGRAIGELVF
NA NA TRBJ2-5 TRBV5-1 TGCGCCAGCAGCCCCCCTGGGATGGGGGGCTGGGAGACCCAGTACTTC CASSPPGMGGWETQYF
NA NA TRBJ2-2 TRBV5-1 TGCGCCAGCAGCCAAGGACCCAGTACCGGGGAGCTGTTTTTT CASSQGPSTGELFF
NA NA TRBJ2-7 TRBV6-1 TGTGCCAGCAGAAGGACAGGGAGGGACGAGCAGTACTTC CASRRTGRDEQYF
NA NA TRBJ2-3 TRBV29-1 TGCAGCGTTGACCAGGGTGCCGATACGCAGTATTTT CSVDQGADTQYF
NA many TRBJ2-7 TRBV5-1 TGTGCCAGCAGTCTCGAATCAGGCTACGAGCAGTACTTC CASSLESGYEQYF
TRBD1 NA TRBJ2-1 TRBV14 TGTGCCAGCAGCCAAGATCAGGGGGCCAGTTACAATGAGCAGTTCTTC CASSQDQGASYNEQFF
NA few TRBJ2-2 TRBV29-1 TGCAGCGTTGATTGGGGGCTCGATACCGGGGAGCTGTTTTTT CSVDWGLDTGELFF
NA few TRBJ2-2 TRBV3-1 TGTGCCAGCAGCCAATGGGGTTTAAACACCGGGGAGCTGTTTTTT CASSQWGLNTGELFF
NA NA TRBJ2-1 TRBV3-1 TGTGCCAGCAGTCCTAACCTCCATGGTGAGCAGTTCTTC CASSPNLHGEQFF
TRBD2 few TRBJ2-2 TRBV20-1 TGCAGTGCTAGAGATAGACTAGCGGGAGCGAGCGGGGAGCTGTTTTTT CSARDRLAGASGELFF
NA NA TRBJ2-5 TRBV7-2 TGTGCCAGCAGCTTCCAGCGACGCGAGACCCAGTACTTC CASSFQRRETQYF
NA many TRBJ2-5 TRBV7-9 TGTGCCACCACACCTGGCTCCCAAGAGACCCAGTACTTC CATTPGSQETQYF
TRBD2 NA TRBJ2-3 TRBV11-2 TGTGCCAGCACCCCCAAGGTAGCGGGGACAGATACGCAGTATTTT CASTPKVAGTDTQYF
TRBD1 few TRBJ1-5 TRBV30 TGTGCCTGGAGCATCGGGACAGGGGATCAGCCCCAGCATTTT CAWSIGTGDQPQHF
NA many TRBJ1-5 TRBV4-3 TGCGCCAGCAGCCCTTGGGCCGGGAGCAATCAGCCCCAGCATTTT CASSPWAGSNQPQHF
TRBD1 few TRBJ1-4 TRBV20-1 TGCAGTCCCCAGTTAGGCACAGGGGGTGAAAAACTGTTTTTT CSPQLGTGGEKLFF
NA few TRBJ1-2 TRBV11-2 TGTGCCAGCAGGGGGAGGGGCTACACCTTC CASRGRGYTF
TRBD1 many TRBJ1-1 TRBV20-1 TGCAGTGCTAGAGACGGGACAGTCGGTTCAAAAGCTTTCTTT CSARDGTVGSKAFF
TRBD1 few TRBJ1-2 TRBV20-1 TGCAGTGCTAGAGTACGGGGGACAGCCTATGGCTACACCTTC CSARVRGTAYGYTF
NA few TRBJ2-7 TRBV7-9 TGTGCCAGCAGCTTAGTAACTTGGGGATCATTCACCTACGAGCAGTACTTC CASSLVTWGSFTYEQYF
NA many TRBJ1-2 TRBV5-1 TGCGCCAGCAGCTTGTACGGGTTTGGCTACACCTTC CASSLYGFGYTF
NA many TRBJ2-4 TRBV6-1 TGTGCCAGCAGACCAGGGATCCAGAACATTCAGTACTTC CASRPGIQNIQYF
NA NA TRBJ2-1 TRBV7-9 TGTGCCAGCAGCCCTGACTACTACAATGAGCAGTTCTTC CASSPDYYNEQFF
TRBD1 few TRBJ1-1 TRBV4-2 TGTGCCAGCAGGACAGGGGGGTGGAACACTGAAGCTTTCTTT CASRTGGWNTEAFF
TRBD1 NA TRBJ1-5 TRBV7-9 TGTGCCAGCAGCTTAGCGGGACAGGGTAATCAGCCCCAGCATTTT CASSLAGQGNQPQHF
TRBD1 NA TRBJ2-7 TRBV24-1 TGTGCCACCAGTGAACGCACAGGGGGCTCTTTCTGCTACGAGCAGTACTTC CATSERTGGSFCYEQYF
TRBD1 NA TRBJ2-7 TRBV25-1 TGTGCCAGCAGTCCGGGACAGGGCCTATTCTACGAGCAGTACTTC CASSPGQGLFYEQYF
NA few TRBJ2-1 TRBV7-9 TGTGCCAGCAGCCCTCGGACAGCCTACAATGAGCAGTTCTTC CASSPRTAYNEQFF
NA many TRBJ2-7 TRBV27 TGTGCCAGCAGTACCCGACAGAGCTCCTACGAGCAGTACTTC CASSTRQSSYEQYF
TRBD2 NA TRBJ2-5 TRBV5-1 TGCGCCAGCAGCGCGCTAGCGGGGACACAAGAGACCCAGTACTTC CASSALAGTQETQYF
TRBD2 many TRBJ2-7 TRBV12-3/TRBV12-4 TGTGCCAGCAGTCCCAGGACTAGCGGGGGGTCCTACGAGCAGTACTTC CASSPRTSGGSYEQYF
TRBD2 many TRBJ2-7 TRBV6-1 TGTGCCAGCAGCCGCACGGGGGGCGAGCAGTACTTC CASSRTGGEQYF
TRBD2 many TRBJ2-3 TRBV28 TGTGCCAGCAGACCAACGGGACTAGCGGGGGCCACAGATACGCAGTATTTT CASRPTGLAGATDTQYF
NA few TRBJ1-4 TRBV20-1 TGCAGTGCTAGTGGCGGAAATCAAGGAAAACTGTTTTTT CSASGGNQGKLFF
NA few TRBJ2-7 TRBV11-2 TGTGCCAGCAGCATACAGCTGAATTCCTACGAGCAGTACTTC CASSIQLNSYEQYF